Sequencing of this T cell receptor (beta chain) was carried out in a study of blood T cell repertoires in COVID-19. On the study more broadly: Specimens from acute and convalescent COVID-19 originated in the United States, Italy and Spain.

Per the authors' pipeline: Using reference gene primer amplification, nucleated cell counts were estimated. The assay was immunoSEQ multiplex PCR, and TCRdb's table has in-frame clones only and misses some. That table supplies the V and J calls and clone size; D and trimming were determined from the DNA. This sample yields about 300,000 clones, of which around 90% are seen a single time; roughly 2.3% belongs to the top ten. The V end lost 1 base, the J end lost 1 base, and 18 bases lay between the germline ends. Germline lookup yields CDR1 SGHNT and CDR2 YYREEE (reference sequence). The CDR3 has 18 amino acids.

This clonotype was obtained from a man aged 18 to 35 with active or convalescent COVID-19. The J gene is TRBJ2-1, the V gene TRBV5-4; D may be TRBD2 (6 bases). Sequences were obtained from peripheral blood. Here the CDR3 reads CASSLNPVIRGSYNEQFF. The DNA for the CDR3 is TGTGCCAGCAGCTTGAATCCAGTCATCCGGGGGTCCTACAATGAGCAGTTCTTC.